Presented here are 4 T cell receptor beta chains from one specimen sequenced in a study of blood T cell repertoires in COVID-19. Some clones are missing from TCRdb's copy, which holds only in-frame ones; the method was immunoSEQ multiplex PCR. The sample has about 59,000 clones; around 80% are singletons. The sample comprised peripheral blood. The receptors here all came from a man in his fifties or sixties with acute or convalescent COVID-19.

The V and J genes are TRBV7-2 and TRBJ2-5; TRBD2 matches at 13 bases. Looked up from germline, CDR1 is SGHTA and CDR2 is FQGNSA. The CDR3 spans 15 residues. Trimming cost V 3 bases and J 7 bases; bases outside gene matches: 5. In DNA form, the CDR3 reads TGTGCCAGCAGCTTTGGACTAGCGGGAGTAGTGACCCAGTACTTC. Residues: CASSFGLAGVVTQYF.

V and J are TRBV3-1 (or the pseudogene TRBV3-2) and TRBJ2-7, with 8 bases identical to TRBD1. The length of the CDR3 is 16 residues. Germline-derived CDR1 and CDR2 are LGHDT and YNNKEL (reference sequence). V shed 0 bases and J 5 bases; nucleotides not matched to a gene: 9. The CDR3 is CASSQDPGGVYDEQYF. The DNA of the CDR3 is TGTGCCAGCAGCCAAGATCCAGGGGGCGTATATGACGAGCAGTACTTC.

As DNA, the CDR3 is TGCGCCAGCAGCAGCGGGTGGCACACTGAAGCTTTCTTT. Translation: CASSSGWHTEAFF. The chain carries TRBV5-1 and TRBJ1-1; D gene unclear. CDR3 size: 13 residues. Looked up from germline, CDR1 is SGHRS and CDR2 is YFSETQ. Trimming removed 4 bases at V and 3 bases at J, with 10 bases between.

The chain is built from TRBV7-9 and TRBJ2-1, with 13 bases identical to TRBD2. In germline, CDR1 is SEHNR, CDR2 FQNEAQ (reference sequence). This CDR3 is built from 17 residues. Trimming at V came to 4 bases and at J to 10 bases, leaving 13 bases not matched to a gene. The CDR3 is CASSSRTSGSSHWEQFF. CDR3 nucleotides: TGTGCCAGCAGCTCCCGGACTAGCGGGAGTTCCCATTGGGAGCAGTTCTTC.